The clone carrying this TCR beta chain was detected a few times. Its antigen remains unknown. The entry originates in a study of T cells in Graves' hyperthyroidism and ophthalmopathy. Overall study: Peripheral blood was acquired at first diagnosis, ahead of any therapy whatsoever.

Diagnosis rested on symptoms, serum thyroxine and TRAb, thyroid ultrasound, and orbital computed tomography. Fresh peripheral blood, 9.5 to 10 ml of it, supplied the PBMCs. The CDR3 is 15 residues long. CDR1 and CDR2 from the germline V gene are SGHAT and FQNNGV. The V and J ends lost 4 bases and 2 bases respectively, with 14 bases between them. Regions amplified from RNA transcripts were the TCR beta CDR3 regions. The HTBI primer set served for first-round RT-PCR of the TCR CDR3. MiXCR was run by TCRdb on the multiplex PCR reads, yielding one entry per CDR3 protein. The sample shows about 560,000 distinct CDR3 sequences, over 15% of them seen only once. Study-level results: It was a median about 6 months before onset that the model predicted ophthalmopathy.

V is TRBV11-2 and J is TRBJ1-2, with D possibly being TRBD1 (5 bases). The specimen was blood. The TCR originated in a woman aged 18-29 years with Graves' hyperthyroidism. The CDR3 protein is CASSSLVRGNYGYTF. Written as DNA, the CDR3 is TGTGCCAGCAGCTCCCTCGTTCGGGGGAACTATGGCTACACCTTC. The full variable domain, in which reference TRBV11-2 and TRBJ1-2 provide the parts outside the CDR3, is EAGVAQSPRYKIIEKRQSVAFWCNPISGHATLYWYQQILGQGPKLLIQFQNNGVVDDSQLPKDRFSAERLKGVDSTLKIQPAKLEDSAVYLCASSSLVRGNYGYTFGSGTRLTVV.